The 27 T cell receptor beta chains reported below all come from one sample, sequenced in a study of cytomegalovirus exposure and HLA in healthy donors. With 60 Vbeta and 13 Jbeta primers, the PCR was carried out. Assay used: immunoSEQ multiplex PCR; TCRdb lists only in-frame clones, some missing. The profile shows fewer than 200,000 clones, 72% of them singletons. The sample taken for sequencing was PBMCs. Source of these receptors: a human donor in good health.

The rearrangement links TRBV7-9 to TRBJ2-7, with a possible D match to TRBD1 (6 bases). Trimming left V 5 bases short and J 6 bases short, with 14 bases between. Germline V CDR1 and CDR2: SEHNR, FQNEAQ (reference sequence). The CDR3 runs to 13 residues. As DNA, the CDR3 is TGTGCCAGCAGCCCTCAGGACAGAACCGAGCAGTACTTC. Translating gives CASSPQDRTEQYF.

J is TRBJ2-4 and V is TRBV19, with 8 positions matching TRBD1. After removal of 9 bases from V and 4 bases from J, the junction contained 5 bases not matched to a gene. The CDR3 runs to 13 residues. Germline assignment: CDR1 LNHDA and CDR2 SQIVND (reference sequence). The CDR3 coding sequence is TGTGCCAGCTCTACAGGGGGGAAAAACATTCAGTACTTC. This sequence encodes CASSTGGKNIQYF.

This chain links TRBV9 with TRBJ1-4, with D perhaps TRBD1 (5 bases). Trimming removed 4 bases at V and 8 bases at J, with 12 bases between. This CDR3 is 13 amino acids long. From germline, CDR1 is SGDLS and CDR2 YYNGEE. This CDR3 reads CASSLGAREKLFF. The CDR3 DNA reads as TGTGCCAGCAGCCTAGGGGCTCGGGAAAAACTGTTTTTT.

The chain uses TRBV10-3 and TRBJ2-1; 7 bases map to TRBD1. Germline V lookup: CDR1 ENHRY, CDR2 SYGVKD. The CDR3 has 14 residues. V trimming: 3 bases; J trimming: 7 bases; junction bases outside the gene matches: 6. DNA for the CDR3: TGTGCCATCAGTGATCGGTCAGGGGGTAATGAGCAGTTCTTC. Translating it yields CAISDRSGGNEQFF.

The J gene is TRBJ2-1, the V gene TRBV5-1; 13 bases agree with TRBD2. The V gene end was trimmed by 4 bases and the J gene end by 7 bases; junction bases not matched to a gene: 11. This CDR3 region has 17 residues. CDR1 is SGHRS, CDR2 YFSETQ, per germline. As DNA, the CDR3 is TGCGCCAGCAGCCCCCGAGAGACTAGCGGGGGGCTTAATGAGCAGTTCTTC. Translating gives CASSPRETSGGLNEQFF.

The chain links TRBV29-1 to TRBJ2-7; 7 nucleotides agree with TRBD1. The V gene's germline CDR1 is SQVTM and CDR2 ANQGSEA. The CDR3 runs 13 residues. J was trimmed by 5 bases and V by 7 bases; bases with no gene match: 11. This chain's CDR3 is CSATDRVANEQYF. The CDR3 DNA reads TGCAGCGCCACCGACAGGGTGGCAAACGAGCAGTACTTC.

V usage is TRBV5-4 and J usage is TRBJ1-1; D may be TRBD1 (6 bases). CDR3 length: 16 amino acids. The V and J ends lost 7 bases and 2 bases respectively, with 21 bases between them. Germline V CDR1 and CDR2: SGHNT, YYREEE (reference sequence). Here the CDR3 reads CASRTAPIGVNTEAFF. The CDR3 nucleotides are TGTGCCAGCCGGACAGCCCCTATTGGGGTAAACACTGAAGCTTTCTTT.

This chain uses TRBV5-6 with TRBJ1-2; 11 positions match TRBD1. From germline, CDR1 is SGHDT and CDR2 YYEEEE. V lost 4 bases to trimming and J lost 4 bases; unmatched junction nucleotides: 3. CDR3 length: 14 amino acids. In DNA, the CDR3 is TGTGCCAGCAGCCCGGGACAGGGGGTCTATGGCTACACCTTC. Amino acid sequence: CASSPGQGVYGYTF.

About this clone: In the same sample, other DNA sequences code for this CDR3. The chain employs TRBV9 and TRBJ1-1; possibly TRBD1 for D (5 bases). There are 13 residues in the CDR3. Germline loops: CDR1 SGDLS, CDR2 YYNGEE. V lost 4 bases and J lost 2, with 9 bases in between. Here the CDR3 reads CASSPRGNTEAFF. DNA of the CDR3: TGTGCCAGCAGCCCTAGGGGAAACACTGAAGCTTTCTTT.

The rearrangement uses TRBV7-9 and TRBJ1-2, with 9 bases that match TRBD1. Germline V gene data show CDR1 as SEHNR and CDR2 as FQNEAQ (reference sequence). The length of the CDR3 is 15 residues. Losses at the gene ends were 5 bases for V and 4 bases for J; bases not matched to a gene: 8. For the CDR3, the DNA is TGTGCCAGCAGCGAGGGGACAGGGTACGGCTATGGCTACACCTTC. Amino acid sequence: CASSEGTGYGYGYTF.

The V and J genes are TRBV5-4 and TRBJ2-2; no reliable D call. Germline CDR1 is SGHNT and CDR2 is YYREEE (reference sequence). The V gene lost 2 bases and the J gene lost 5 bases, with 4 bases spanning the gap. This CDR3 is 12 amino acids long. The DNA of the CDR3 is TGTGCCAGCAGCTTCTTTACCGGGGAGCTGTTTTTT. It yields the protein CASSFFTGELFF.

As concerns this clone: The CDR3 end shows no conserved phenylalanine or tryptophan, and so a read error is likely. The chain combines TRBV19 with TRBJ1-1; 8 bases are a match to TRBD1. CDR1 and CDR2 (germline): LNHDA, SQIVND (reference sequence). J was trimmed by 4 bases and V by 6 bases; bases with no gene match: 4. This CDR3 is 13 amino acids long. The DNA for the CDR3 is TGTGCCAGTAGCGAAACAGGGGGCACTGAAGCTTTCGTT. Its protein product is CASSETGGTEAFV.

Here the CDR3 reads CASSSRSFNYGYTF. The CDR3 coding sequence is TGTGCCAGCAGTTCGCGCTCCTTTAACTATGGCTACACCTTC. J is TRBJ1-2 and V is TRBV6-6; D is unresolved. This CDR3 is 14 amino acids long. Per the germline V gene, CDR1 is MNHNY and CDR2 is SVGAGI (reference sequence). V was shortened by 4 bases and J by 1 base, with 10 bases between the two germline ends.

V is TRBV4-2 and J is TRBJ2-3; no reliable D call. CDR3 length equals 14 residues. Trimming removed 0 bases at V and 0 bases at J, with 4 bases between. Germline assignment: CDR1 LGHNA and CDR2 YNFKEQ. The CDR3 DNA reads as TGTGCCAGCAGCCAAGAGAGGAGCACAGATACGCAGTATTTT. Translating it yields CASSQERSTDTQYF.

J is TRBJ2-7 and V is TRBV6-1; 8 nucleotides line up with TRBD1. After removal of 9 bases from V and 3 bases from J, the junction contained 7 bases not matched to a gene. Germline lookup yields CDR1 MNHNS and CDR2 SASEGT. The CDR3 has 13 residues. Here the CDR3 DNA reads TGTGCCAGTAGGACAGGGCCCCGCTACGAGCAGTACTTC. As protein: CASRTGPRYEQYF.

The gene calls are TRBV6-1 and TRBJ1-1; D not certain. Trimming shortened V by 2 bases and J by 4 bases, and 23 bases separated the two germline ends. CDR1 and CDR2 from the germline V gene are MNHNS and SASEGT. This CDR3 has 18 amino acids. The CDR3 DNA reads TGTGCCAGCAGTGAATCCCCGTGGCCAGGTGCTAAAGGCACTGAAGCTTTCTTT. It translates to CASSESPWPGAKGTEAFF.

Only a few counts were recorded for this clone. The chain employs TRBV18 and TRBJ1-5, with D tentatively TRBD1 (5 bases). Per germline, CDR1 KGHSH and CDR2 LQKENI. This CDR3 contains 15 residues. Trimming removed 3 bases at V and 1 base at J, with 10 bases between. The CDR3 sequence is CASSPAGGSNQPQHF. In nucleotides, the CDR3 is TGTGCCAGCTCACCGGCGGGGGGAAGCAATCAGCCCCAGCATTTT. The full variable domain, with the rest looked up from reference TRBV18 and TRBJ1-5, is NAGVMQNPRHLVRRRGQEARLRCSPMKGHSHVYWYRQLPEEGLKFMVYLQKENIIDESGMPKERFSAEFPKEGPSILRIQQVVRGDSAAYFCASSPAGGSNQPQHFGDGTRLSIL.

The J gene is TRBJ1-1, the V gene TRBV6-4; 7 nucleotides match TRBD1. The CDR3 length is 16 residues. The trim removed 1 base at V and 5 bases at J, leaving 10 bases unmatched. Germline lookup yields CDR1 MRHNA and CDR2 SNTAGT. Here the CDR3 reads CASSDYPTQGRTEAFF. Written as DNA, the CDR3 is TGTGCCAGCAGTGACTACCCCACACAGGGGCGGACTGAAGCTTTCTTT.

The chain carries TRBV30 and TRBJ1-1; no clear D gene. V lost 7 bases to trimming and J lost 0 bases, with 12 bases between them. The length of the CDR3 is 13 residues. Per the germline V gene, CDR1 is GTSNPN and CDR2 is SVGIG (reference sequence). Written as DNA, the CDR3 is TGTGCCTCCCCGGGAGACTTGAACACTGAAGCTTTCTTT. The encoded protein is CASPGDLNTEAFF. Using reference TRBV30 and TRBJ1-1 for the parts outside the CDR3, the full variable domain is SQTIHQWPATLVQPVGSPLSLECTVEGTSNPNLYWYRQAAGRGLQLLFYSVGIGQISSEVPQNLSASRPQDRQFILSSKKLLLSDSGFYLCASPGDLNTEAFFGQGTRLTVV.

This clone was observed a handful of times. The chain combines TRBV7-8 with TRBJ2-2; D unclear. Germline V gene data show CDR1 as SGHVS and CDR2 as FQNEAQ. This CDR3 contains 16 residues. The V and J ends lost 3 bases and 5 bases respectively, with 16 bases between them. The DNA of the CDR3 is TGTGCCAGCAGCTTGGCCTACAGAGAAAGGACCGGGGAGCTGTTTTTT. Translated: CASSLAYRERTGELFF.

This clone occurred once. The CDR3 spells CASGRRDGNTEAFF. Here the CDR3 DNA reads TGCGCCAGCGGCCGCAGGGATGGGAACACTGAAGCTTTCTTT. The chain carries TRBV5-1 and TRBJ1-1; TRBD1 might be the D (5 bases). The CDR3 length is 14 residues. Germline V gene lookup returns CDR1 SGHRS and CDR2 YFSETQ. Trimming left V 7 bases short and J 1 base short, with 14 bases between.

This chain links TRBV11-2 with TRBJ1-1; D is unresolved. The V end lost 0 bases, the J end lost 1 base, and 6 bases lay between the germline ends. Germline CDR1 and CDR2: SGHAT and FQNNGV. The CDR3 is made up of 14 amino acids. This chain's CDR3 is CASSLDIQNTEAFF. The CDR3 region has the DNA TGTGCCAGCAGCTTAGACATTCAGAACACTGAAGCTTTCTTT.

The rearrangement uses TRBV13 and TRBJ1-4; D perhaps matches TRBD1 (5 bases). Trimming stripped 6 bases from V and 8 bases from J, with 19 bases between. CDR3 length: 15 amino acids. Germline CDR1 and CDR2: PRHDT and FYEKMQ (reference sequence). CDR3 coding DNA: TGTGCCAGCAGTGCATCCGGGGGACGAGGGGAAAAACTGTTTTTT. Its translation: CASSASGGRGEKLFF.

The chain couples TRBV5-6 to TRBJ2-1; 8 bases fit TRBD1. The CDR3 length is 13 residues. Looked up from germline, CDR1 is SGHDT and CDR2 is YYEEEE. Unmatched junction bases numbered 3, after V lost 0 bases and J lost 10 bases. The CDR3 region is CASSLVSGGEQFF. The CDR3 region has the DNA TGTGCCAGCAGCTTGGTCTCAGGGGGCGAGCAGTTCTTC.

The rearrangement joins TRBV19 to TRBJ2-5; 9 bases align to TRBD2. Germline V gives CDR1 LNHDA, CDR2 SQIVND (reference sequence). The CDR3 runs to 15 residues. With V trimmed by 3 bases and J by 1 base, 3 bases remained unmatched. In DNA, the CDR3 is TGTGCCAGTAGTATGGATAGCGGGGGCCAAGAGACCCAGTACTTC. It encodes CASSMDSGGQETQYF.

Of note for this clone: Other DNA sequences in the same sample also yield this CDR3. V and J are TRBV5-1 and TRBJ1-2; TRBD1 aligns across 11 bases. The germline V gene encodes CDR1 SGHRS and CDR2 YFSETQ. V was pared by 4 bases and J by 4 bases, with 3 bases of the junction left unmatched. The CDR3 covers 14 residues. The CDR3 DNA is TGCGCCAGCAGCCTCGGGACAGGGGGCTATGGCTACACCTTC. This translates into CASSLGTGGYGYTF.

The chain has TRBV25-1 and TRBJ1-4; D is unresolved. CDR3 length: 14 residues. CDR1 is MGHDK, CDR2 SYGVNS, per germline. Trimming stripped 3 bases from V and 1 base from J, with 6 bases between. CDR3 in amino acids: CASSDGVTNEKLFF. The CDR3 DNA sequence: TGTGCCAGCAGTGACGGAGTAACTAATGAAAAACTGTTTTTT.